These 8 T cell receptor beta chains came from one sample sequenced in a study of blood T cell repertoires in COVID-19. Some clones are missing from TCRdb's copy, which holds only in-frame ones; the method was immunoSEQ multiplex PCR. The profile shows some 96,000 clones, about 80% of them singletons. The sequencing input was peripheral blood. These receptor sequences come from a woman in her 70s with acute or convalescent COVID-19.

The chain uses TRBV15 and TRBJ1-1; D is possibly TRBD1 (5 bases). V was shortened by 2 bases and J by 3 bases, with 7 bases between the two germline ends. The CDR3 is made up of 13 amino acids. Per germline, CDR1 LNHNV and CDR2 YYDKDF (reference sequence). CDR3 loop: CATSRPGDTEAFF. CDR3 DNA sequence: TGTGCCACCAGCAGACCGGGGGACACTGAAGCTTTCTTT.

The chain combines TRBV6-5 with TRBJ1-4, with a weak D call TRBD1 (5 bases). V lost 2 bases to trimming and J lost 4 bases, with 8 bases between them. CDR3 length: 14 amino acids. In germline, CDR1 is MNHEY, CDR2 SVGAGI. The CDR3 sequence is CASSYLDSNEKLFF. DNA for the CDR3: TGTGCCAGCAGTTACCTAGACAGTAATGAAAAACTGTTTTTT.

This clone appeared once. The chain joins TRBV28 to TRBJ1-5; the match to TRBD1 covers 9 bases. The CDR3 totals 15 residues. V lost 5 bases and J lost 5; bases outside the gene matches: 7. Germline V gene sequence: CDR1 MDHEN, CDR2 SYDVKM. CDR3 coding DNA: TGTGCCAGCAGTGAACCGGGACAGGGATATCAGCCCCAGCATTTT. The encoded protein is CASSEPGQGYQPQHF. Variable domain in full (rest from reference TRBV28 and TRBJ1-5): DVKVTQSSRYLVKRTGEKVFLECVQDMDHENMFWYRQDPGLGLRLIYFSYDVKMKEKGDIPEGYSVSREKKERFSLILESASTNQTSMYLCASSEPGQGYQPQHFGDGTRLSIL.

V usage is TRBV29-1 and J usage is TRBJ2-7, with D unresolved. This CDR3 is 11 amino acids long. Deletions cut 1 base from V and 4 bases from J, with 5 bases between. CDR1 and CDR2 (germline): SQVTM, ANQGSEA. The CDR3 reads CSVEGRYEQYF. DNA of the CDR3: TGCAGCGTTGAAGGTCGGTACGAGCAGTACTTC.

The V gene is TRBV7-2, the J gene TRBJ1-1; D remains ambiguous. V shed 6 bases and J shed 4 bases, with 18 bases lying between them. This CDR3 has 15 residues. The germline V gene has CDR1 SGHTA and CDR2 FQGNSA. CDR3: CASSYASSARTEAFF. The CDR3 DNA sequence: TGTGCCAGCAGTTACGCGTCATCCGCACGCACTGAAGCTTTCTTT.

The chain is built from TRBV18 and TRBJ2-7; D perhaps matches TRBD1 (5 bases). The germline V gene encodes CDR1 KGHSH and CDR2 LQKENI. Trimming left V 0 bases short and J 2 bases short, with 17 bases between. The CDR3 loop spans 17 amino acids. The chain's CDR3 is CASSPPNMAGSTYEQYF. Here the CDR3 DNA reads TGTGCCAGCTCACCACCGAATATGGCAGGGTCTACCTACGAGCAGTACTTC.

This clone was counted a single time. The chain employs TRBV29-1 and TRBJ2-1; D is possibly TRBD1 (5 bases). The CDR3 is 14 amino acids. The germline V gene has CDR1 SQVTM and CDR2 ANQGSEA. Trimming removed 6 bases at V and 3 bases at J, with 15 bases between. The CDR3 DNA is TGCAGCGTGATACAGGTTGCGGACTACAATGAGCAGTTCTTC. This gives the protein CSVIQVADYNEQFF.

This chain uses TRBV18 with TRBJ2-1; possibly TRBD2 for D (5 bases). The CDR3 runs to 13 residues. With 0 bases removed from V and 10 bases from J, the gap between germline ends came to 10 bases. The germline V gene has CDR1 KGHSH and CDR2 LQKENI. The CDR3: CASSPPSGIEQFF. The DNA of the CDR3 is TGTGCCAGCTCACCACCTTCGGGGATCGAGCAGTTCTTC.